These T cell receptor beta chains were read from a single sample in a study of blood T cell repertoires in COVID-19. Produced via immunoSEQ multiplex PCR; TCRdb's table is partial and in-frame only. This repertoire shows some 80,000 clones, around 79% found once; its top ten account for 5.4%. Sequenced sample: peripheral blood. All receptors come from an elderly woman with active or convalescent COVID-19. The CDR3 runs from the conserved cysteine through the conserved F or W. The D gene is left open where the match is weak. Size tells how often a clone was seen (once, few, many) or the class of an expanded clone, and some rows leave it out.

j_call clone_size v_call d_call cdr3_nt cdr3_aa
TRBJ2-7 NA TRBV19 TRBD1 TGTGCCAGTGCGGTCCGGACAGGTCCTTTCGAGCAGTACTTC CASAVRTGPFEQYF
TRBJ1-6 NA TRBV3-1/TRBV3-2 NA TGTGCCAGCAGCCAAGTGCCAGAAAATTCACCCCTCCACTTT CASSQVPENSPLHF
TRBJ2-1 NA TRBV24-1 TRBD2 TGTGCCACCAGTGACTCAGGACTAGCGGGAGATTACCACAATGAGCAGTTCTTC CATSDSGLAGDYHNEQFF
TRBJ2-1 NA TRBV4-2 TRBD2 TGTGCCAGCAGTCAGACTAGCGGGGCTAATGAGCAGTTCTTC CASSQTSGANEQFF
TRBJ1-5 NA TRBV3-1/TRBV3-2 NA TGTGCCAGCAGCCCTACTGGACAGCTGGTGGGTCAGCCCCAGCATTTT CASSPTGQLVGQPQHF
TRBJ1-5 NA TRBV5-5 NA TGTGCCAGCAGCTTGGAAGGGAGCGCTCAGCCCCAGCATTTT CASSLEGSAQPQHF
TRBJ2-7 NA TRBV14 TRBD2 TGTGCCAGCAGCCAGGGACTATTAAGTGGGCCCTACGAGCAGTACTTC CASSQGLLSGPYEQYF
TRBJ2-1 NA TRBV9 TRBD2 TGTGCCAGCAGCTCTAGCGGGAGGGCCTACAATGAGCAGTTCTTC CASSSSGRAYNEQFF
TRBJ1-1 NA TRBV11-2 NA TGTGCCAGCAGCTTAAACCCCTGGCGGCTGAACACTGAAGCTTTCTTT CASSLNPWRLNTEAFF
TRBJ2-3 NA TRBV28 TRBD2 TGTGCCAGCGGAGGCGCGGGAGGGAGCACAGATACGCAGTATTTT CASGGAGGSTDTQYF
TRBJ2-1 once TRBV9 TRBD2 TGTGCCAGCAGCGGATCTAGGGGAGGGCGGCTAGCGGGGACGTACAATGAGCAGTTCTTC CASSGSRGGRLAGTYNEQFF
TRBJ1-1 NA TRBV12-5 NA TGTGCTAGTGGTTTGGCTACGTGGAGCACTGAAGCTTTCTTT CASGLATWSTEAFF
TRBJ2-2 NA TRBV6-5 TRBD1 TGTGCCAGCAGCCCGGACAGGGACACCGGGGAGCTGTTTTTT CASSPDRDTGELFF
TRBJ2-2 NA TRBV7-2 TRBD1 TGTGCCAGCAGCTCATACAGGGGGCTGGACGGGGAGCTGTTTTTT CASSSYRGLDGELFF
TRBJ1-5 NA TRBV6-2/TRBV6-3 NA TGTGCCAGCAGTTACACTAGGGAAGGGTTGAGCAATCAGCCCCAGCATTTT CASSYTREGLSNQPQHF
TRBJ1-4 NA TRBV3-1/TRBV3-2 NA TGTGCCAGCAGCCAAGTCGGGGAAAAACTGTTTTTT CASSQVGEKLFF
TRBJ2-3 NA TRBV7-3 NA TGTGCCAGCAGCGCGGGATCTACGCAGTATTTT CASSAGSTQYF
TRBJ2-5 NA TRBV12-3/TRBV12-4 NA TGTGCCAGCAGTGAACCAGGGTTGCAGACCCAGTACTTC CASSEPGLQTQYF
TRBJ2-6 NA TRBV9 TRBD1 TGTGCCAGCAGCCCAGACAGGGGCTGGGCCAACGTCCTGACTTTC CASSPDRGWANVLTF
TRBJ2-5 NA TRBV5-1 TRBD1 TGCGCCAGCAGCCGGGACAGGGGGCGCGGGGAGACCCAGTACTTC CASSRDRGRGETQYF
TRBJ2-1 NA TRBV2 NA TGTGCCAGCAGTGAAAGGGGCTACAATGAGCAGTTCTTC CASSERGYNEQFF
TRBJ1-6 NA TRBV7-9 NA TGTGCCAGCAGCGATCCGGGGGGGGGAGATAATTCACCCCTCCACTTT CASSDPGGGDNSPLHF
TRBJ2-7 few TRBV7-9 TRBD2 TGTGCCAGCAGCTTTCTAGCGGGATTGTTCGTCGAGCAGTACTTC CASSFLAGLFVEQYF
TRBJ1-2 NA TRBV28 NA TGTGCCAGCAGTTCACCGGTCTATGGCTACACCTTC CASSSPVYGYTF
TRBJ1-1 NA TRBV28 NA TGTGCCAGCAGACTTATCGGAGAGGCTTTCTTT CASRLIGEAFF
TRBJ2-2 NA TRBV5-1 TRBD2 TGCGCCAGCAGCCCGACCGGGACTAGCGACAAGGGGGGGGAGCTGTTTTTT CASSPTGTSDKGGELFF
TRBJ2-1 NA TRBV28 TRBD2 TGTGCCAGCAGTTCCTATCCATACGGACTAGCGGGGAACGACAATGAGCAGTTCTTC CASSSYPYGLAGNDNEQFF
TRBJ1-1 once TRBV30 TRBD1 TGTGCCTGGGGACAGGGTTGGACTGAAGCTTTCTTT CAWGQGWTEAFF
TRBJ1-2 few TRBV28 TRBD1 TGTGCCAGCAGTTTATGGGGACAGGTCTACTACACCTTC CASSLWGQVYYTF
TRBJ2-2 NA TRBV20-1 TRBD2 TGCAGTGCTAGTCTCGGCGGGGGGAACACCGGGGAGCTGTTTTTT CSASLGGGNTGELFF
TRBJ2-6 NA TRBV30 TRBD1 TGTGCCTGGATGGAGCGGGACAGGGGTAGTGGGGCCAACGTCCTGACTTTC CAWMERDRGSGANVLTF
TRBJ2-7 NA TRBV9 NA TGTGCCAGCAGCGTAAGACCGACTGGAATCTCCTACGAGCAGTACTTC CASSVRPTGISYEQYF
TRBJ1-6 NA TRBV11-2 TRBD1 TGTGCCAGCAGCCTCCCCGGGACAGTAGGCAATTCACCCCTCCACTTT CASSLPGTVGNSPLHF
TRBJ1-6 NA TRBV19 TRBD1 TGTGCCAGTAGTGCAGGCGGACAGGGTTTGTTTTCACCCCTCCACTTT CASSAGGQGLFSPLHF
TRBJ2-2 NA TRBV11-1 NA TGTGCCAGCAGCCCTCGGGGGTCCCCCGGGGAGCTGTTTTTT CASSPRGSPGELFF
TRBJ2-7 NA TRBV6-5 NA TGTGCCAGCAGTTACTCGTCCGGAGACTACGAGCAGTACTTC CASSYSSGDYEQYF
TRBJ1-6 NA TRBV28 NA TGTGCCAGCACTGTCGCCGCCGAGAGCCTCCACTTT CASTVAAESLHF
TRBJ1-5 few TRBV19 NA TGTGCCAGTAGTATAGGGCAGGGGAATCAGCCCCAGCATTTT CASSIGQGNQPQHF
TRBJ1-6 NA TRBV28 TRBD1 TGTGCCAGCAGCAATCCGGGACAGTTCTATAATTCACCCCTCCACTTT CASSNPGQFYNSPLHF
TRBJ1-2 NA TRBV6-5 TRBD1 TGTGCCAGCAGTAAGGGACAGGGGAACTATGGCTACACCTTC CASSKGQGNYGYTF
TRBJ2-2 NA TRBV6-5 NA TGTGCCAGCAGTTACTCGCCCAGCGGAGGCGGGGAGCTGTTTTTT CASSYSPSGGGELFF
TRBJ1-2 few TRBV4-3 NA TGCGCCAGCAGCCAAGACAGGGGCTACGGCGGCTACACCTTC CASSQDRGYGGYTF
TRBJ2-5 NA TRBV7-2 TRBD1 TGTGCCAGCAGCCGGGACAGGGGAGAGACCCAGTACTTC CASSRDRGETQYF
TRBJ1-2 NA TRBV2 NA TGTGCTTCGGGGGGCAGTCGCCGAAATAACTATGGCTACACCTTC CASGGSRRNNYGYTF
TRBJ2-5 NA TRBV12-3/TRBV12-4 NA TGTGCCAGCAGTTTCGGGGGAGGAGAGACCCAGTACTTC CASSFGGGETQYF
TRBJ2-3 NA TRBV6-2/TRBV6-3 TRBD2 TGTGCCAGCAGTTATTCTAGCGGGGGGCCCACAGATACGCAGTATTTT CASSYSSGGPTDTQYF
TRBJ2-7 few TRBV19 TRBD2 TGTGCCAGTAGTGAGGCCCTGGGACTAGCCTACGAGCAGTACTTC CASSEALGLAYEQYF
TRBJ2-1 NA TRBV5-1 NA TGCGCCAGCGGCCAGCGTTCCAGTGAGCAGTTCTTC CASGQRSSEQFF
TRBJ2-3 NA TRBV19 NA TGTGCCAGTAGTATCTCCCCCGGCACAGATACGCAGTATTTT CASSISPGTDTQYF
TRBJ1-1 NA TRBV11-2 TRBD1 TGTGCCAGCAGCTTAGCCCGACAGGGGGAGAACACTGAAGCTTTCTTT CASSLARQGENTEAFF
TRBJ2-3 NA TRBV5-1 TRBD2 TGCGCCAGCAGCTTGCGACTAGCGGGGCGCACAGATACGCAGTATTTT CASSLRLAGRTDTQYF
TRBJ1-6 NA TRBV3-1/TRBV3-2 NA TGTGCCAGCAGCCAAGACAGTTATAATTCACCCCTCCACTTT CASSQDSYNSPLHF
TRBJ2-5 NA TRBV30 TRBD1 TGTGCCTGGAGTGTAACAGGGGGTCTCCAAGAGACCCAGTACTTC CAWSVTGGLQETQYF
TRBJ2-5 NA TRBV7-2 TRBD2 TGTGCCAGCAGCTTCGGACTAGCGGGGGGGATGGAGACCCAGTACTTC CASSFGLAGGMETQYF
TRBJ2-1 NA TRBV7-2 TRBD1 TGTGCCAGCAGCCCCGGACAGGGTAGGTATGAGCAGTTCTTC CASSPGQGRYEQFF
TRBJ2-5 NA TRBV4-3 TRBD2 TGCGCCAGCAGCCAAGATTTCAGCGGGGGGGCCCGGGAGACCCAGTACTTC CASSQDFSGGARETQYF
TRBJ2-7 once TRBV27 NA TGTGCCAGCGCCCGGACTCTAGCCTACGAGCAGTACTTC CASARTLAYEQYF
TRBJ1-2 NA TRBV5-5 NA TGTGCCAGCAGCCCCGGGTTAGGATACTATGGCTACACCTTC CASSPGLGYYGYTF
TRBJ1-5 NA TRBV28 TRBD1 TGTGCCAGCGACCCACATTACAGGGGACTGGATCAGCCCCAGCATTTT CASDPHYRGLDQPQHF